This T cell receptor (beta chain) was sequenced in a study of identical twins. Study observations and caveats: The study found that models underestimated out-of-frame TCR alpha sharing in monozygotic twins. Conclusions leaned on cross-sectional statistical analysis and did not track the same donors over time.

The germline CDR1 and CDR2 sequences are SGHRS and YFSETQ. Trimming cost V 4 bases and J 3 bases, with 20 bases left between them. CDR3 length: 16 amino acids. Template switching supplied a universal primer site; unique molecular identifiers were carried on the cDNA. MiXCR, run by TCRdb on the 5' RACE reads, gives a single entry per CDR3 protein. The table includes approximately 1.8 million distinct CDR3 sequences, about 31% detected once. In its sample, this clonotype was seen many times. Its antigen is still unknown. Each donor was a healthy Caucasian. The chain has TRBV5-1 and TRBJ2-7, with D unresolved. The clonotype comes from a newborn girl in good health. The material sequenced was cord blood. The CDR3 DNA reads TGCGCCAGCAGCCCAAAGACTCCTCCGACCTACTACGAGCAGTACTTC. Translating gives CASSPKTPPTYYEQYF.